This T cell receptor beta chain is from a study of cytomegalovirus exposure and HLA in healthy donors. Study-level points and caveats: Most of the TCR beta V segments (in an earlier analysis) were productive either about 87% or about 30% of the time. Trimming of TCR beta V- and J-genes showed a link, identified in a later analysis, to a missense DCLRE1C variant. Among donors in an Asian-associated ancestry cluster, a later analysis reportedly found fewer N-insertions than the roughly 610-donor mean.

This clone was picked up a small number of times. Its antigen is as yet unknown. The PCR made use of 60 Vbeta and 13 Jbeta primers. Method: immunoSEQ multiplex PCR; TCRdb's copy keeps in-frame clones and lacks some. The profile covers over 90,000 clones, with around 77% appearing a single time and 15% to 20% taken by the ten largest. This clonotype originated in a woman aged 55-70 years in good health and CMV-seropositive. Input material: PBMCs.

CDR3 sequence: CASRSAGGPNEQFF. CDR3 sequence (DNA): TGTGCCAGCAGGTCTGCGGGAGGCCCTAATGAGCAGTTCTTC. This chain joins TRBV6-1 and TRBJ2-1; 8 bases line up with TRBD2. Losses at the gene ends were 6 bases for V and 7 bases for J; bases not matched to a gene: 8. The CDR3 covers 14 residues. The V gene's germline CDR1 is MNHNS and CDR2 SASEGT.